Reported below is one T cell receptor (beta chain). The antigen remains unidentified. One junction end does not reproduce the germline sequence, and a read error may be involved. The record originates from a study of T cells after yellow fever vaccination. Findings and caveats of the study: Post-booster repertoires contained most primary-vaccination clones again (roughly 96% CD4, 88% CD8). Only a small proportion of the clonotypes turned up in both the CD4 and the CD8 compartments, likely arising from convergent recombination.

The CDR3 is 14 residues long. Germline loops: CDR1 SGHRS, CDR2 YFSETQ. Template-switching 5'RACE yielded the TCR cDNA; a universal primer site and UMIs were added in the process. MiXCR was run by TCRdb on the 5' RACE reads, yielding one entry per CDR3 protein. In the table there are a few hundred thousand distinct CDR3 sequences, roughly 13% of which are singletons. V gene TRBV5-1 combines with J gene TRBJ2-3; TRBD1 aligns across 8 bases. This TCR was sampled from a man aged 25 to 45 who received the YFV17D yellow fever vaccine. Specimen: CD4+ T cells sorted from PBMCs, collected 45 days after the yellow fever booster vaccination. The CDR3 reads CASSPGQGTDMQYF. Written as DNA, the CDR3 is TGCGCCAGCAGCCCCGGACAGGGCACAGATATGCAGTATTTT.